The present TCR beta chain was sequenced within a study of OX40 agonist ivuxolimab in advanced cancers. For the wider study: Ivuxolimab was an agonistic, fully human IgG2 monoclonal antibody directed against OX40 (CD134), a costimulatory receptor. Intravenous ivuxolimab was administered to patients every 2 weeks at six dose levels: 0.01, 0.1, 0.3, 1.5, 3 and 10 mg/kg. Among the roughly 54 dose-escalation patients, some 19 had hepatocellular carcinoma, approximately 15 melanoma, 9 renal cell carcinoma and 9 head and neck cancer. A male proportion of 75% to 85% and a mean age of approximately 58 years, ranging from roughly 23 to 80, were recorded for the dose-escalation cohort. Prior anti-PD-1, anti-PD-L1 or anti-CTLA-4 therapy was permitted, and checkpoint inhibitors had been received by about 36% of dose-escalation patients. Partial responses occurred in three dose-escalation patients, of whom one had hepatocellular carcinoma and two had cutaneous melanoma. The point of sequencing TCRbeta in the periphery was to test whether ivuxolimab changed TCR sequence diversity and drove clonal T-cell expansion. The paper covers the monotherapy dose-escalation part of the phase I ivuxolimab trial, which included N ≈ 57 patients.

General study outcomes and caveats: After ivuxolimab, expanded clones were on average more numerous among CD8+ T cells than among CD4+ T cells. Low levels of normalized T-cell clonal expansion were also shown by some nonresponding patients. Clonal expansion of both CD4+ and CD8+ blood T cells was observed from baseline to week 6 at doses 0.1 to 3.0 mg/kg. In the 0.1-3.0 mg/kg groups, partial responders were among the patients with the lowest normalized peripheral clonal expansion, particularly in CD8+ T cells. The antigen specificity of the peripheral T cells that underwent clonal expansion was not determined.

As concerns this clone: The antigen it binds to is not known. Per-base qualities were not stored, and no clone one base away is much larger.

The CDR3 holds 15 amino acids from the cysteine to the phenylalanine. Only CDR3 DNA is held: 45 bases, read in frame from base 1. The germline V gene encodes CDR1 SQVTM and CDR2 ANQGSEA. At the junction V is shortened by 4 bases and J by 7 bases; bases outside the gene matches: 8. The trial excluded patients who had a history of autoimmune disease or who were on systemic immunosuppression. Peripheral blood for TCR sequencing was collected from all dose cohorts at baseline, on cycle 4 day 1, and on cycle 7 day 1. The samples were drawn from a first-in-human, open-label, multicenter phase I dose-escalation trial of ivuxolimab. Adults with locally advanced or metastatic head and neck squamous cell, hepatocellular, melanoma or renal cell carcinoma were enrolled in the trial. CD4+ and CD8+ T cells were sorted separately from peripheral blood before TCR sequencing. To sequence the TCRbeta CDR3 region, genomic DNA was isolated from the sorted cells. The immunoSEQ Assay was used to sequence the TCRbeta CDR3 regions. The table was pulled from immuneACCESS by TCRdb, which kept in-frame rearrangements only. Such tables lose some clones; where checked, under half of the loss comes from unresolved V genes, and the rest has no known cause. This sample has more than 75,000 clones in its table, and approximately 91% of those were observed once. The top ten constitute about 0.7% of the sample.

The sequence joins TRBV29-1 to TRBJ1-5; the junction holds 12 bases that match TRBD1. The TCR originated in an adult with an advanced solid tumor such as melanoma, head and neck, liver or kidney cancer. The source was CD4+ or CD8+ T cells sorted from blood, collected in a trial of the OX40 agonist ivuxolimab. The CDR3 protein is CSVASGTGGEQPQHF. The sequenced DNA is TGCAGCGTTGCTTCCGGGACAGGGGGCGAGCAGCCCCAGCATTTT.